The sequence of this T cell receptor beta chain was determined in a study of T-cell reconstitution after alpha-beta-depleted transplantation in children. The length of the CDR3 is 14 residues. Germline trimming cut 5 bases from V and 5 bases from J; bases unmatched to any gene: 3. CDR1 SQVTM and CDR2 ANQGSEA come from the germline V gene. Unique molecular identifiers were incorporated into the prepared TCRbeta library. TCRdb fed the PCR reads into MiXCR, producing one record per CDR3 protein. Among 600,000 to 700,000 distinct CDR3 sequences listed, 16% were seen once. This specimen consisted of PBMCs from the stem cell graft donor, obtained from the stem cell graft. The clonotype was recovered from a human donor who donated a stem cell graft to a child with acute myeloid leukemia. The genes are TRBV29-1 and TRBJ2-1; the match to TRBD2 covers 13 bases. The DNA of the CDR3 is TGCAGCGTTCAAACTAGCGGGGGGGACAATGAGCAGTTCTTC. The encoded protein is CSVQTSGGDNEQFF.